The 29 T cell receptor beta chains reported below all come from one sample, sequenced in a study of cytotoxic CD8 clonotypes in ibrutinib-treated CLL. Assay used: immunoSEQ multiplex PCR; TCRdb lists only in-frame clones, some missing. Of about 130,000 clones listed, roughly three quarters are singletons. Sample: PBMCs, taken after 12 months of ibrutinib treatment. These receptors came from a human donor with chronic lymphocytic leukemia.

This clone was recorded a few times. The chain is built from TRBV19 and TRBJ2-7, with 7 bases fitting TRBD2. CDR3 size: 14 residues. The germline V gene has CDR1 LNHDA and CDR2 SQIVND (reference sequence). The V segment lost 3 bases and the J segment 1 base; nucleotides outside the gene matches: 3. This CDR3 reads CASSMRESSYEQYF. The CDR3 DNA reads TGTGCCAGTAGTATGCGGGAGAGTTCCTACGAGCAGTACTTC.

This clone was picked up one time. The chain uses TRBV5-6 and TRBJ2-7; maybe TRBD2 (6 bases). The V and J ends lost 0 bases and 3 bases respectively, with 13 bases between them. Germline CDR1 and CDR2: SGHDT and YYEEEE. The CDR3 contains 15 residues. The CDR3 sequence is CASSLDGTYRYEQYF. The CDR3, as DNA: TGTGCCAGCAGCTTGGATGGGACTTACCGCTACGAGCAGTACTTC.

The V gene is TRBV29-1, the J gene TRBJ1-1, with D uncertain. Germline-derived CDR1 and CDR2 are SQVTM and ANQGSEA. V lost 4 bases to trimming and J lost 0 bases, with 12 bases between them. The CDR3 consists of 14 residues. CDR3: CSVVGGAMNTEAFF. CDR3 nucleotide sequence: TGCAGCGTTGTCGGCGGAGCCATGAACACTGAAGCTTTCTTT.

V and J are TRBV5-1 and TRBJ2-1; possibly TRBD2 for D (5 bases). The germline CDR1 and CDR2 sequences are SGHRS and YFSETQ. The CDR3 has 15 amino acids. V was pared by 0 bases and J by 0 bases, with 7 bases between. CDR3 loop: CASSLEGSSYNEQFF. CDR3 nucleotide sequence: TGCGCCAGCAGCTTGGAAGGGAGCTCCTACAATGAGCAGTTCTTC.

This clone was seen a few times. This chain connects TRBV7-7 to TRBJ1-5; D uncertain. V gave up 5 bases and J gave up 2 bases, with 16 bases separating them. Per germline, CDR1 SSHAT and CDR2 FNYEAQ (reference sequence). This CDR3 is built from 16 residues. The CDR3 DNA follows: TGTGCCAGCAGCACAAAGCGGGCCCTTGGCAATCAGCCCCAGCATTTT. As protein: CASSTKRALGNQPQHF.

The chain employs TRBV7-9 and TRBJ1-1; TRBD1 aligns across 7 bases. Losses at the gene ends were 5 bases for V and 4 bases for J; bases not matched to a gene: 7. Looked up from germline, CDR1 is SEHNR and CDR2 is FQNEAQ (reference sequence). The CDR3 extends over 14 amino acids. CDR3 sequence reads: CASSTSQGGTEAFF. CDR3 nucleotide sequence: TGTGCCAGCAGCACCAGCCAGGGGGGCACTGAAGCTTTCTTT.

The chain has TRBV5-1 and TRBJ2-5; D possibly uses TRBD1 or TRBD2 (5 bases each). Looked up from germline, CDR1 is SGHRS and CDR2 is YFSETQ. Trimming cost V 6 bases and J 2 bases, with 20 bases left between them. The CDR3 extends over 16 amino acids. Here the CDR3 reads CASNAQLAGSQETQYF. Here the CDR3 DNA reads TGCGCCAGCAATGCCCAGCTAGCAGGGAGTCAAGAGACCCAGTACTTC.

V usage is TRBV5-1 and J usage is TRBJ2-7; tentatively, D is TRBD2 (6 bases). Trimming left V 3 bases short and J 3 bases short, with 10 bases between. CDR3 length: 13 amino acids. CDR1 and CDR2 (germline): SGHRS, YFSETQ. The CDR3 loop is CASSSGTFYEQYF. The CDR3 coding sequence is TGCGCCAGCAGCTCCGGGACTTTCTACGAGCAGTACTTC.

The J gene is TRBJ2-7, the V gene TRBV6-1; possibly TRBD1 or TRBD2 for D (5 bases each). Per germline, CDR1 MNHNS and CDR2 SASEGT. The CDR3 runs to 16 residues. V was trimmed by 4 bases and J by 6 bases, leaving 22 bases between them. CDR3 residues: CASSVSGTTHPFEQYF. In DNA, the CDR3 is TGTGCCAGCAGTGTGTCCGGGACGACACATCCTTTCGAGCAGTACTTC.

V usage is TRBV25-1 and J usage is TRBJ2-2, with D perhaps matching TRBD1 (5 bases). V gave up 1 base and J gave up 4 bases, with 7 bases separating them. Per germline, CDR1 MGHDK and CDR2 SYGVNS. CDR3 length: 14 amino acids. CDR3 sequence: CASSESTVTGELFF. The DNA for the CDR3 is TGTGCCAGCAGTGAATCGACAGTCACCGGGGAGCTGTTTTTT.

The chain's CDR3 is CASSQDSINTGELFF. CDR3 sequence (DNA): TGTGCCAGCAGCCAAGATTCCATTAACACCGGGGAGCTGTTTTTT. The rearrangement links TRBV4-2 to TRBJ2-2; D unclear. V was shortened by 0 bases and J by 2 bases, with 7 bases between the two germline ends. The CDR3 has 15 residues. Germline loops: CDR1 LGHNA, CDR2 YNFKEQ.

Only one count was recorded for this clone. The chain carries TRBV5-4 and TRBJ2-7; a possible D gene is TRBD1 (5 bases). V lost 0 bases and J lost 0, with 7 bases in between. Germline CDR1 reads SGHNT; CDR2 reads YYREEE (reference sequence). This CDR3 spans 14 amino acids. DNA of the CDR3: TGTGCCAGCAGCTTGGCGGACAACTCCTACGAGCAGTACTTC. This gives the protein CASSLADNSYEQYF.

Only a few counts were recorded for this clone. The V gene is TRBV6-6, the J gene TRBJ1-2; tentatively, D is TRBD1 (6 bases). The CDR3 runs to 14 residues. Germline CDR1 MNHNY, CDR2 SVGAGI (reference sequence). V gave up 6 bases and J gave up 3 bases, with 14 bases separating them. In nucleotides, the CDR3 is TGTGCCAGCAGAATACAGGGAGATGACTATGGCTACACCTTC. Amino acids: CASRIQGDDYGYTF.

The chain recombines TRBV27 with TRBJ1-2; 7 nucleotides agree with TRBD1. The CDR3 covers 16 residues. V was clipped by 5 bases and J by 3 bases; unmatched bases: 12. Per germline, CDR1 MNHEY and CDR2 SMNVEV (reference sequence). DNA of the CDR3: TGTGCCAGCAGTCTGGCAGGGGGTTCGCCGGACTATGGCTACACCTTC. Translated: CASSLAGGSPDYGYTF.

The rearrangement uses TRBV7-6 and TRBJ1-5; the D gene is possibly TRBD1 (5 bases). The CDR3 sequence is 15 residues long. Germline V gives CDR1 SGHVS, CDR2 FNYEAQ. The ends were cut back, 1 base at V and 0 bases at J, with 7 bases in the middle. The CDR3 loop is CASSLVGDSNQPQHF. CDR3 coding DNA: TGTGCCAGCAGCTTAGTAGGGGATAGCAATCAGCCCCAGCATTTT.

The chain employs TRBV11-3 and TRBJ2-1; no firm D call. Between the trimmed V and J ends, which lost 2 bases and 4 bases, there was a span of 6 bases. Germline loops: CDR1 SGHNT, CDR2 YENEEA. CDR3 length equals 13 residues. Here the CDR3 DNA reads TGTGCCAGCAGCTTAAGGTCATACAATGAGCAGTTCTTC. Amino acids: CASSLRSYNEQFF.

In this sample, this clone turned up once. The V call is TRBV5-4, the J call TRBJ2-3, with TRBD2 matching over 14 bases. The CDR3 is 17 residues long. The germline V gene encodes CDR1 SGHNT and CDR2 YYREEE (reference sequence). The V segment lost 0 bases and the J segment 4 bases; nucleotides outside the gene matches: 4. The CDR3 is CASSLEAGLAGADTQYF. CDR3 DNA sequence: TGTGCCAGCAGCTTGGAGGCGGGACTAGCGGGAGCAGATACGCAGTATTTT.

V usage is TRBV2 and J usage is TRBJ2-1; D may be TRBD1 or TRBD2 (5 bases each). Trimming pared 9 bases from V and 8 bases from J, leaving 26 bases between. This CDR3 is built from 16 residues. The germline V gene has CDR1 SNHLY and CDR2 FYNNEI. CDR3 loop: CARVRDPRDLDHEQFF. The CDR3 DNA reads TGTGCCAGGGTTAGAGACCCCCGGGACCTCGACCATGAGCAGTTCTTC.

The chain combines TRBV4-1 with TRBJ2-5, with unresolved D. From germline, CDR1 is MGHRA and CDR2 YSYEKL. This CDR3 region has 16 residues. V lost 3 bases to trimming and J lost 1 base, with 15 bases between them. The CDR3 protein is CASSQGALVSQETQYF. The CDR3 coding sequence is TGCGCCAGCAGCCAGGGTGCTCTGGTCAGCCAAGAGACCCAGTACTTC.

V is TRBV6-5 and J is TRBJ1-2; no reliable D call. The CDR3 has 13 residues. Trimming removed 10 bases at V and 7 bases at J, with 19 bases between. The germline V gene has CDR1 MNHEY and CDR2 SVGAGI. The CDR3 coding sequence is TGTGCCACCCTAGAGGCCGATAGGAGTGGCTACACCTTC. Amino acid sequence: CATLEADRSGYTF.

The chain uses TRBV21-1 and TRBJ1-1; the table's TRBD1 call for D was not verified on the DNA. TRBV21-1 is a recognized pseudogene. CDR3 size: 15 residues. The CDR3 protein is CASSNIQQGNTEAFF. The CDR3 nucleotides read TGTGCCAGCAGCAATATTCAACAGGGGAACACTGAAGCTTTCTTT.

The rearrangement uses TRBV5-1 and TRBJ1-1; the D is unclear. CDR3 length equals 15 residues. Germline V lookup: CDR1 SGHRS, CDR2 YFSETQ. V was clipped by 5 bases and J by 5 bases, with 19 bases between them. CDR3 loop: CASRGRKEGGTEAFF. CDR3 sequence (DNA): TGCGCCAGCAGAGGAAGGAAGGAGGGTGGAACTGAAGCTTTCTTT.

This clone was detected only once. This chain uses TRBV5-1 with TRBJ2-5; TRBD1 is a possible D gene (6 bases). Germline CDR1 is SGHRS and CDR2 is YFSETQ. V was cut by 5 bases and J by 3 bases, with 11 bases left in between. The CDR3 spans 13 residues. The CDR3 region is CASSRDTKETQYF. Here the CDR3 DNA reads TGCGCCAGCAGTAGGGACACAAAAGAGACCCAGTACTTC.

This chain connects TRBV5-6 to TRBJ2-1; 9 nucleotides align to TRBD2. CDR3 size: 16 residues. Trimming took 4 bases from V and 4 from J; bases not matched to a gene: 9. Germline CDR1 and CDR2: SGHDT and YYEEEE. CDR3 DNA: TGTGCCAGCAGCCCAACGCCGCTAGCGGGATACAATGAGCAGTTCTTC. Translating gives CASSPTPLAGYNEQFF.

This chain uses TRBV18 with TRBJ1-5; a weak D match, TRBD1 (5 bases). CDR3 length: 15 residues. V gave up 6 bases and J gave up 2 bases, with 14 bases separating them. Germline CDR1 reads KGHSH; CDR2 reads LQKENI. CDR3 sequence (DNA): TGTGCCAGCTCCCAGGGCCTTGTAGGCAATCAGCCCCAGCATTTT. This translates into CASSQGLVGNQPQHF. The variable domain in full, completed from reference TRBV18 and TRBJ1-5, reads NAGVMQNPRHLVRRRGQEARLRCSPMKGHSHVYWYRQLPEEGLKFMVYLQKENIIDESGMPKERFSAEFPKEGPSILRIQQVVRGDSAAYFCASSQGLVGNQPQHFGDGTRLSIL.

The chain uses TRBV11-2 and TRBJ2-3, with TRBD1 matching 9 bases. Germline lookup yields CDR1 SGHAT and CDR2 FQNNGV. The J segment lost 9 bases and the V segment lost 1 base, leaving 8 bases of the junction unmatched. CDR3 length: 15 amino acids. The CDR3 nucleotides read TGTGCCAGCAGCTTAGCCCCCTCACAGGGGGCCACGCAGTATTTT. It codes for CASSLAPSQGATQYF. Full variable domain (outside the CDR3, taken from reference TRBV11-2 and TRBJ2-3): EAGVAQSPRYKIIEKRQSVAFWCNPISGHATLYWYQQILGQGPKLLIQFQNNGVVDDSQLPKDRFSAERLKGVDSTLKIQPAKLEDSAVYLCASSLAPSQGATQYFGPGTRLTVL.

The V gene is TRBV4-3, the J gene TRBJ2-7, with TRBD1 matching 8 bases. With 4 bases clipped from V and 4 bases from J, the junction kept 21 bases outside the gene matches. CDR1 is LGHNA, CDR2 YSLEER, per germline. The CDR3 extends over 19 amino acids. This chain's CDR3 is CASSPGPRDRLLMTYEQYF. The CDR3 bases are TGCGCCAGCAGCCCGGGTCCCAGGGACAGGCTACTAATGACGTACGAGCAGTACTTC.

The V call is TRBV30, the J call TRBJ2-3, with 8 bases matching TRBD2. The CDR3 is 9 amino acids. V lost 5 bases to trimming and J lost 14 bases; unmatched junction nucleotides: 3. The germline gives CDR1 GTSNPN, CDR2 SVGIG (reference sequence). The CDR3 is CAWGLARYF. In DNA, the CDR3 is TGTGCCTGGGGACTAGCTCGGTATTTT.

The rearrangement links TRBV11-3 to TRBJ2-7; 9 bases are shared with TRBD1. This CDR3 contains 13 residues. Unmatched junction bases numbered 5, after V lost 5 bases and J lost 6 bases. The germline V gene has CDR1 SGHNT and CDR2 YENEEA. The CDR3 sequence: CASSRDRVGEQYF. In DNA, the CDR3 is TGTGCCAGCAGCCGGGACAGGGTCGGCGAGCAGTACTTC.